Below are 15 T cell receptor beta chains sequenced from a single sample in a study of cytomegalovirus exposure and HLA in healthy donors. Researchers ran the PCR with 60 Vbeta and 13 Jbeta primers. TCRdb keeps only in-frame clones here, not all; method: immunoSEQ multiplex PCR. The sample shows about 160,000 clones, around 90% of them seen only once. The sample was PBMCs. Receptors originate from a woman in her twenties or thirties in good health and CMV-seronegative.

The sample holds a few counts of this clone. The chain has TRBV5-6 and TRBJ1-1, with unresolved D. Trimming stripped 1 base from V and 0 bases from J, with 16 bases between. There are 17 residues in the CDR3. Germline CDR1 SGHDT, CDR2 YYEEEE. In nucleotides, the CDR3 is TGTGCCAGCAGCTTGCAGCGAGGGATTATTATGAACACTGAAGCTTTCTTT. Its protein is CASSLQRGIIMNTEAFF. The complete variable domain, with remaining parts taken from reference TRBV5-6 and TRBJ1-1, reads DAGVTQSPTHLIKTRGQQVTLRCSPKSGHDTVSWYQQALGQGPQFIFQYYEEEERQRGNFPDRFSGHQFPNYSSELNVNALLLGDSALYLCASSLQRGIIMNTEAFFGQGTRLTVV.

The CDR3 DNA reads TGTGCCAGCAGTCTGCAGGGGTCTGGGGCCAACGTCCTGACTTTC. This gives the protein CASSLQGSGANVLTF. The genes are TRBV6-5 and TRBJ2-6, with a possible D match to TRBD1 (6 bases). Trimming stripped 5 bases from V and 1 base from J, with 9 bases between. CDR1 MNHEY and CDR2 SVGAGI come from the germline V gene. The CDR3 has 15 residues.

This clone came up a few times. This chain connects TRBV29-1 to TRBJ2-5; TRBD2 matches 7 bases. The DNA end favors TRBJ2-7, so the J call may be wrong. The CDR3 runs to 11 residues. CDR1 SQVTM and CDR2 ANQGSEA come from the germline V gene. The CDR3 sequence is CSARGAYEQYF. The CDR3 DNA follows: TGCAGCGCCCGGGGGGCCTACGAGCAGTACTTC.

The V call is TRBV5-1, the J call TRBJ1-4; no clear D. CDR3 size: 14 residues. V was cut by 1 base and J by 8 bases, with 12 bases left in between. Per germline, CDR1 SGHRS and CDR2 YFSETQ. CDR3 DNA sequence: TGCGCCAGCAGCTTGACACCTACGGGGGAAAAACTGTTTTTT. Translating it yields CASSLTPTGEKLFF.

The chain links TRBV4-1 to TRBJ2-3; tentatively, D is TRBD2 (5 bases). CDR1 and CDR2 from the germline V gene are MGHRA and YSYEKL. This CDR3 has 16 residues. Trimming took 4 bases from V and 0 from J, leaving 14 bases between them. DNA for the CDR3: TGCGCCAGCAGCCCTAGCCAGTGGGTTAGCACAGATACGCAGTATTTT. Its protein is CASSPSQWVSTDTQYF.

This chain's CDR3 is CASRLRGSNQPQHF. In DNA, the CDR3 is TGTGCCAGCAGGCTAAGGGGGAGCAATCAGCCCCAGCATTTT. J is TRBJ1-5 and V is TRBV28; D is perhaps TRBD1 (6 bases). This CDR3 spans 14 amino acids. V shed 6 bases and J shed 1 base, with 10 bases lying between them. Per germline, CDR1 MDHEN and CDR2 SYDVKM. Full variable domain (rest looked up from reference TRBV28 and TRBJ1-5): DVKVTQSSRYLVKRTGEKVFLECVQDMDHENMFWYRQDPGLGLRLIYFSYDVKMKEKGDIPEGYSVSREKKERFSLILESASTNQTSMYLCASRLRGSNQPQHFGDGTRLSIL.

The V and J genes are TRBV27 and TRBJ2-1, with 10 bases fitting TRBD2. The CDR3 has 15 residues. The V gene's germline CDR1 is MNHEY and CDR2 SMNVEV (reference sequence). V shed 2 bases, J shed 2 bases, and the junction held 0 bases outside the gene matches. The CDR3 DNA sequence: TGTGCCAGCAGTTTACTAGCGGGGGCCTACAATGAGCAGTTCTTC. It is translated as CASSLLAGAYNEQFF.

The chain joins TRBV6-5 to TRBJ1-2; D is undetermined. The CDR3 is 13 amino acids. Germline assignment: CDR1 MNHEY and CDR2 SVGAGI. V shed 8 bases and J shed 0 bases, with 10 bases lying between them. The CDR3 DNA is TGTGCCAGCCGTCTTCAGTCTAACTATGGCTACACCTTC. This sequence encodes CASRLQSNYGYTF.

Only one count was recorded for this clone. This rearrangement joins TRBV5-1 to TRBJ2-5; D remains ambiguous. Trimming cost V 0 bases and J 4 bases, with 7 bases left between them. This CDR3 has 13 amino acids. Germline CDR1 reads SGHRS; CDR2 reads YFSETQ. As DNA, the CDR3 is TGCGCCAGCAGCTTGGCGCTATTAGAGACCCAGTACTTC. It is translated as CASSLALLETQYF.

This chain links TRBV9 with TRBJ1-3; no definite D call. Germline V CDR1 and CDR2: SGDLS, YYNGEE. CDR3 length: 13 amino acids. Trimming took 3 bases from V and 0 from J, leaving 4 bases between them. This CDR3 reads CASSAFSGNTIYF. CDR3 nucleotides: TGTGCCAGCAGCGCTTTCTCTGGAAACACCATATATTTT.

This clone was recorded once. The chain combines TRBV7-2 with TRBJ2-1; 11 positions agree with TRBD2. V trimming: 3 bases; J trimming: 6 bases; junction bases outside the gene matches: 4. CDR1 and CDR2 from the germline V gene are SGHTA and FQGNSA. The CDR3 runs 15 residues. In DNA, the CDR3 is TGTGCCAGCAGCTTTAGCGGGGGGGCCGGCAATGAGCAGTTCTTC. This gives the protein CASSFSGGAGNEQFF.

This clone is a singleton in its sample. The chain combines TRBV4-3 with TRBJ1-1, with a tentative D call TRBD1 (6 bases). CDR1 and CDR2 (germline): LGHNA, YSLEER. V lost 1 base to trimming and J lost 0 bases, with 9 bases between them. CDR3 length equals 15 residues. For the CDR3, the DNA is TGCGCCAGCAGCCAAGTCGGGACATTGAACACTGAAGCTTTCTTT. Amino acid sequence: CASSQVGTLNTEAFF.

CDR3 DNA sequence: TGTGCCACCAGCAGGAGGGGGCCTGCTGGAAACACCATATATTTT. Protein sequence: CATSRRGPAGNTIYF. This chain joins TRBV15 and TRBJ1-3, with TRBD1 matching over 7 bases. CDR1 LNHNV and CDR2 YYDKDF come from the germline V gene (reference sequence). The CDR3 covers 15 residues. After removal of 3 bases from V and 2 bases from J, the junction contained 4 bases not matched to a gene.

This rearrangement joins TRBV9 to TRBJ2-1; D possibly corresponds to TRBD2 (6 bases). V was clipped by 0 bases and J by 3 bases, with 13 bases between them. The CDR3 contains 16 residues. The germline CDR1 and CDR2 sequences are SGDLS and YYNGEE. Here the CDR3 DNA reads TGTGCCAGCAGCGTAGCCGGAGCGGGCGTCTACAATGAGCAGTTCTTC. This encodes CASSVAGAGVYNEQFF.

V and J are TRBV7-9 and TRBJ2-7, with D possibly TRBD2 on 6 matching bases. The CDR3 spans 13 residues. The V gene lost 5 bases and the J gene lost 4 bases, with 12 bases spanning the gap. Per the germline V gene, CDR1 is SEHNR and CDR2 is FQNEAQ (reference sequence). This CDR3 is CASSPGLWYEQYF. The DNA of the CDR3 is TGTGCCAGCAGCCCCGGACTATGGTACGAGCAGTACTTC.